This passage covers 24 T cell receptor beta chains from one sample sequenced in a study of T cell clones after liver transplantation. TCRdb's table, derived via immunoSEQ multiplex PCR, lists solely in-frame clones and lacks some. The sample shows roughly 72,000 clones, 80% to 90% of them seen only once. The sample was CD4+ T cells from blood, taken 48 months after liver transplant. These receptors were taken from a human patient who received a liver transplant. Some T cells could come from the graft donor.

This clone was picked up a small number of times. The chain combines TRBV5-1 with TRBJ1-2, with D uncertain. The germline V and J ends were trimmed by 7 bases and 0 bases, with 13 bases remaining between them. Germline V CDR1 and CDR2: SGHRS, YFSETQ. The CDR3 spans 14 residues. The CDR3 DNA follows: TGCGCCAGCGCCAACCAGGTTTCTAACTATGGCTACACCTTC. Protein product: CASANQVSNYGYTF. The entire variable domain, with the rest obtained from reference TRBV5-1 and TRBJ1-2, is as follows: KAGVTQTPRYLIKTRGQQVTLSCSPISGHRSVSWYQQTPGQGLQFLFEYFSETQRNKGNFPGRFSGRQFSNSRSEMNVSTLELGDSALYLCASANQVSNYGYTFGSGTRLTVV.

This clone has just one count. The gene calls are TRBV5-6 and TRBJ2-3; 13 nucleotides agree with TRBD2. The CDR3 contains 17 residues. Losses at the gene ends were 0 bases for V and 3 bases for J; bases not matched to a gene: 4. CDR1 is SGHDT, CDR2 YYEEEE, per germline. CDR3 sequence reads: CASSLGTSGRATDTQYF. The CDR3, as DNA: TGTGCCAGCAGCTTGGGAACTAGCGGGAGGGCGACAGATACGCAGTATTTT.

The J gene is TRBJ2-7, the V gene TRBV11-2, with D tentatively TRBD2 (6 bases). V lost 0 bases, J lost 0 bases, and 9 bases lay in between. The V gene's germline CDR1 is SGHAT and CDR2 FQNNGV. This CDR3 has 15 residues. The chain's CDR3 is CASSLERGLSYEQYF. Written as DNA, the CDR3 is TGTGCCAGCAGCTTAGAGCGGGGACTCTCCTACGAGCAGTACTTC. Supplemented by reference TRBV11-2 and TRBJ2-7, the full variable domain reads EAGVAQSPRYKIIEKRQSVAFWCNPISGHATLYWYQQILGQGPKLLIQFQNNGVVDDSQLPKDRFSAERLKGVDSTLKIQPAKLEDSAVYLCASSLERGLSYEQYFGPGTRLTVT.

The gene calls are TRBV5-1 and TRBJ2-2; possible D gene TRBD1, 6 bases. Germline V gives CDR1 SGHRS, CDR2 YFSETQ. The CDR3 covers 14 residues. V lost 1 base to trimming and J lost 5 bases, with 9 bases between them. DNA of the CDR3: TGCGCCAGCAGCTTGTGGGACAAAACCGGGGAGCTGTTTTTT. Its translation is CASSLWDKTGELFF.

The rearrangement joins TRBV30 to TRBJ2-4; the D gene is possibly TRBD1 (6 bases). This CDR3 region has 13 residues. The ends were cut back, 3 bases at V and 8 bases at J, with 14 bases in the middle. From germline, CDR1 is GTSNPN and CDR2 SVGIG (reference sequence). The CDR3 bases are TGTGCCTGGAGCCCAACAGGGTGGGACATTCAGTACTTC. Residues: CAWSPTGWDIQYF.

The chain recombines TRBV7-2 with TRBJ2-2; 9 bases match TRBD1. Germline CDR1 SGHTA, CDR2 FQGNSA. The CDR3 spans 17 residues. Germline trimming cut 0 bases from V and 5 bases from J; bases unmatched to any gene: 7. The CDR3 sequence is CASSLAVGTGLTGELFF. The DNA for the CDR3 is TGTGCCAGCAGCTTAGCGGTAGGGACAGGGCTGACCGGGGAGCTGTTTTTT.

Here the CDR3 DNA reads TGTGCCAGCAGCCAACCTGATCGGGAAAAACTGTTTTTT. Translation: CASSQPDREKLFF. The chain employs TRBV4-2 and TRBJ1-4, with D uncertain. V lost 2 bases to trimming and J lost 8 bases, with 9 bases between them. Germline assignment: CDR1 LGHNA and CDR2 YNFKEQ. The CDR3 has 13 amino acids.

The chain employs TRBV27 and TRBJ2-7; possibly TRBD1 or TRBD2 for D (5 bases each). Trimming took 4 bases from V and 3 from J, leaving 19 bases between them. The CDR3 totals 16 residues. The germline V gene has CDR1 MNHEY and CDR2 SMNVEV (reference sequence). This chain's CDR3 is CASSSHTGTSVYEQYF. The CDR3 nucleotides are TGTGCCAGCAGTTCCCACACCGGGACCTCAGTCTACGAGCAGTACTTC.

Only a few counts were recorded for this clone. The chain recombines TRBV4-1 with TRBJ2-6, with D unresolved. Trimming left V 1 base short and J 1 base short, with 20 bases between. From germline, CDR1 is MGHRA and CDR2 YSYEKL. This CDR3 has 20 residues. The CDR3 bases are TGCGCCAGCAGCCAAGTTATATCCCTAATGAGTCCGTCTGGGGCCAACGTCCTGACTTTC. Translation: CASSQVISLMSPSGANVLTF.

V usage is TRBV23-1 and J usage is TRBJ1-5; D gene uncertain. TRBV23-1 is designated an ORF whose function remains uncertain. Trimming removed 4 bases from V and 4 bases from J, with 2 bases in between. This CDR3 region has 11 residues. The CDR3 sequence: CASSRNQPQHF. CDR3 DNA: TGCGCCAGCAGTCGGAATCAGCCCCAGCATTTT.

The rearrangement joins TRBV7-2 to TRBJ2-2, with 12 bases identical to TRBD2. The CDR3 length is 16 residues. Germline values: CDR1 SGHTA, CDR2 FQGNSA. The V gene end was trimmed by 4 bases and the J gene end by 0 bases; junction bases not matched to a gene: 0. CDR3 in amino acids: CASSWTSGTNTGELFF. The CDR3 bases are TGTGCCAGCAGCTGGACTAGCGGGACGAACACCGGGGAGCTGTTTTTT. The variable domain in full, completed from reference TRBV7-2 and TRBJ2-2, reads GAGVSQSPSNKVTEKGKDVELRCDPISGHTALYWYRQSLGQGLEFLIYFQGNSAPDKSGLPSDRFSAERTGGSVSTLTIQRTQQEDSAVYLCASSWTSGTNTGELFFGEGSRLTVL.

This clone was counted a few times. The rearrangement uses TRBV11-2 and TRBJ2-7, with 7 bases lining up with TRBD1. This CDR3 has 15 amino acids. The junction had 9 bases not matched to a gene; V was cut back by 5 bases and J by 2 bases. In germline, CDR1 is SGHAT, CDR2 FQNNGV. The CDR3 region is CASSTGQYTTYEQYF. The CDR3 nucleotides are TGTGCCAGCAGCACGGGACAGTATACAACCTACGAGCAGTACTTC.

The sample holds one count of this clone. CDR3 nucleotides: TGTGCCAGCAGTGAACAGGAGGGGGCTGTTCGAAAACTGTTTTTT. It is translated as CASSEQEGAVRKLFF. V usage is TRBV6-1 and J usage is TRBJ1-4; 7 bases map to TRBD1. The CDR3 contains 15 residues. Losses at the gene ends were 2 bases for V and 10 bases for J; bases not matched to a gene: 10. Looked up from germline, CDR1 is MNHNS and CDR2 is SASEGT.

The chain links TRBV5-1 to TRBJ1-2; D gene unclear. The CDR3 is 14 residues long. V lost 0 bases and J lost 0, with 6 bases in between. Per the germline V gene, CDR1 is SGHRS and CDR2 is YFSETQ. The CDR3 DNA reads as TGCGCCAGCAGCTTGGCCATAGCTAACTATGGCTACACCTTC. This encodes CASSLAIANYGYTF.

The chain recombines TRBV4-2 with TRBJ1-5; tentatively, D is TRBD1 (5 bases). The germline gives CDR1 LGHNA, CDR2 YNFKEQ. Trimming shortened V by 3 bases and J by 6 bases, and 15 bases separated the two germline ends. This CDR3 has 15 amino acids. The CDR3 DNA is TGTGCCAGCAGCCAGGGGCAGCATGAAGTTCAGCCCCAGCATTTT. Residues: CASSQGQHEVQPQHF.

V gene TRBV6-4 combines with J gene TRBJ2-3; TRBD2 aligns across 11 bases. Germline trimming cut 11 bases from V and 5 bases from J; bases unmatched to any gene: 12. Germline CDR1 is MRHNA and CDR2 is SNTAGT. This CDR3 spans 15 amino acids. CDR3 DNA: TGTGCCGGAATAGAGATAGCGGGAGGGCAAGATACGCAGTATTTT. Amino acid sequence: CAGIEIAGGQDTQYF.

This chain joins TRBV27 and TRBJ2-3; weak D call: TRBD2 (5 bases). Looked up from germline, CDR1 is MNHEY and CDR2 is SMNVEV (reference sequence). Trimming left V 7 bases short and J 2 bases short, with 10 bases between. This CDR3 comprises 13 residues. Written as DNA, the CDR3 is TGTGCCAGCATGAAGGGAGACACAGATACGCAGTATTTT. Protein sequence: CASMKGDTDTQYF.

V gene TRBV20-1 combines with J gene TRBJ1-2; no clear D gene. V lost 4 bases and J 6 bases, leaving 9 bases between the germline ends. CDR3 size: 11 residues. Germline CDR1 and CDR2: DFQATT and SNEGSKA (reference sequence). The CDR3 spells CSATRVHGYTF. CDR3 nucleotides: TGCAGTGCTACGAGGGTACATGGCTACACCTTC.

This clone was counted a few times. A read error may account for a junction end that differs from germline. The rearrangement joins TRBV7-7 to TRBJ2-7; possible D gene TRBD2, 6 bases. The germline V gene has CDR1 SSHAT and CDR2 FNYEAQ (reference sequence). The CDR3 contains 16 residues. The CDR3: CASSPSLGGWDLEQYF. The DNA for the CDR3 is TGTGCTAGCAGCCCCAGCCTCGGAGGGTGGGATTTGGAGCAGTACTTC.

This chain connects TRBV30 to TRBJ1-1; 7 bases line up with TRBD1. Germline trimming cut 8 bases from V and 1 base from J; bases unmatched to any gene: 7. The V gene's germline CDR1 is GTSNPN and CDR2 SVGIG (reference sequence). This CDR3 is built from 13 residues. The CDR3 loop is CASLGQPNTEAFF. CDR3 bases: TGTGCCAGCCTGGGACAGCCGAACACTGAAGCTTTCTTT.

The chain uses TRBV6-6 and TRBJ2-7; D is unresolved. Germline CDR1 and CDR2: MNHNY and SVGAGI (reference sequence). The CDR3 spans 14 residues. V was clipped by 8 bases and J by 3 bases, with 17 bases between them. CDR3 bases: TGTGCCAGCTGCTCCCCCTCCGACGGCTACGAGCAGTACTTC. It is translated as CASCSPSDGYEQYF.

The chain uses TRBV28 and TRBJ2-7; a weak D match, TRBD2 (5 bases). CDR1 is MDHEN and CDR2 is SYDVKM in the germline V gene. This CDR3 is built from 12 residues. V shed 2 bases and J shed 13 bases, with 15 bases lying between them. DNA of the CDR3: TGTGCCAGCAGTTTAAGCGGTCAGAGTGGCTACTTC. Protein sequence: CASSLSGQSGYF.

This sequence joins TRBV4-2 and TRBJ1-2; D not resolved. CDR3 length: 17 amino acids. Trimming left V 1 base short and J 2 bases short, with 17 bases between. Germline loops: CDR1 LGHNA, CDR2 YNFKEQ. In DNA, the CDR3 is TGTGCCAGCAGCCAAGGTGGCTGGCGGGGAGGCAACTATGGCTACACCTTC. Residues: CASSQGGWRGGNYGYTF.

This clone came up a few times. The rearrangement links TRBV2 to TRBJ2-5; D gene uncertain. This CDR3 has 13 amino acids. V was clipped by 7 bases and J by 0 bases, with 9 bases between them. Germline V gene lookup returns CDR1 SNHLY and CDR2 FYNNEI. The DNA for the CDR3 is TGTGCCAGCACTCTCGGCAACCAAGAGACCCAGTACTTC. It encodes CASTLGNQETQYF.